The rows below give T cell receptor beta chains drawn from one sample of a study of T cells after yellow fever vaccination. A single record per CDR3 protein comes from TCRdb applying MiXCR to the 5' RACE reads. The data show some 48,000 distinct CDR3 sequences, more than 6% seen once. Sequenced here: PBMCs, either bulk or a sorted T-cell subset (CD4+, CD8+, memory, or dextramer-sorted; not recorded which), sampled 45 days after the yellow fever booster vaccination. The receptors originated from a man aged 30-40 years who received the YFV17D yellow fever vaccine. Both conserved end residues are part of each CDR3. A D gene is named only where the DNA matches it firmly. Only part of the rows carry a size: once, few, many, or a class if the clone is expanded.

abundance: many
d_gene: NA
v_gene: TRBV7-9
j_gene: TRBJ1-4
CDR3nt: TGTGCCAGCAGCTTGCGGCAGGGGAGTGAAAAACTGTTTTTT
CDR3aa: CASSLRQGSEKLFF

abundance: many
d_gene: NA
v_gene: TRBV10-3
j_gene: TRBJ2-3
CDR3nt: TGTGCCACCCAGGGGGGGAAAAGCACAGATACGCAGTATTTT
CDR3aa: CATQGGKSTDTQYF

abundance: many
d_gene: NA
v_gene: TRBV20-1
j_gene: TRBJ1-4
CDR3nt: TGCAGTGCTAGATGGGGAGAAGAAAAACTGTTTTTT
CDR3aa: CSARWGEEKLFF

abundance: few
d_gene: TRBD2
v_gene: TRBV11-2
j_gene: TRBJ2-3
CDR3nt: TGTGCCAGCAGCTCCCAAGCGGGGAGTGTGTATACGCAGTATTTT
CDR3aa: CASSSQAGSVYTQYF

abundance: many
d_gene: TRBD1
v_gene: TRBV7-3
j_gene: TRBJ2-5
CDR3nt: TGTGCCAGCAGCCCGGACAGGGGTCGGACCCAGTACTTC
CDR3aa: CASSPDRGRTQYF

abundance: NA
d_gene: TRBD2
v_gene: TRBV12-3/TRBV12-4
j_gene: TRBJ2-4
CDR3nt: TGTGCCAGCAGTTTGGGGCCGGGCGGGAGTCGAGATGAGGCCAAAAACATTCAGTACTTC
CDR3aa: CASSLGPGGSRDEAKNIQYF

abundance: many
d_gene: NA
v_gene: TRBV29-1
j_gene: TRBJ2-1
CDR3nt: TGCAGCGTTGAAAGGGACCGCAATGAGCAGTTCTTC
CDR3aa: CSVERDRNEQFF

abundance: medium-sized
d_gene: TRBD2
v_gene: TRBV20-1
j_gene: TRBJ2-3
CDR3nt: TGCAGTGCGACTAGACTAGCGGGAGGATGGGGCACAGATACGCAGTATTTT
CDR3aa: CSATRLAGGWGTDTQYF

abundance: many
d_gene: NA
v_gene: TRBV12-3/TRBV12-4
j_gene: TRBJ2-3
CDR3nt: TGTGCCAGCAGTTTTTGGGGTGCAGATACGCAGTATTTT
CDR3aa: CASSFWGADTQYF

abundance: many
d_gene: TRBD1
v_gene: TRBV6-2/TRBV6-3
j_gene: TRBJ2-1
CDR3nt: TGTGCCAGCAAGGGGGCGGGCGTCGACCTCTTC
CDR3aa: CASKGAGVDLF

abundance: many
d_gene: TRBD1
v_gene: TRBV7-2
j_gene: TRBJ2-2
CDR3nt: TGTGCCAGCACCCCCAGACAGGGTTGGAACACCGGGGAGCTGTTTTTT
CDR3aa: CASTPRQGWNTGELFF

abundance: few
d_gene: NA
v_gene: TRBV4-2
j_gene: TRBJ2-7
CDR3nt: TGTGCCAGCAGCCAAGAAAGGAGTCCTGGGGACGGGAGTGGCCACGAGCAGTACTTC
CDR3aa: CASSQERSPGDGSGHEQYF

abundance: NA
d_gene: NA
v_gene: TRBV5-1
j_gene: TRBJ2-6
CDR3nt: TGCGCCAGCAGCTTTTGGGGGACCTCTGGGGCCAACGTCCTGACTTTC
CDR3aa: CASSFWGTSGANVLTF

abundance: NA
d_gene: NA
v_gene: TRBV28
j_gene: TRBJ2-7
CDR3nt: TGTGCCAGCAGTCCCGGGACTTTATCCTACGAGCAGTACTTC
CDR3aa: CASSPGTLSYEQYF

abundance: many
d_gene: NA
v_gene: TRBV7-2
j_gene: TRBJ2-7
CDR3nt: TGTGCCAGCAGCTCAAGCCAGCTCTACGAGCAGTACTTC
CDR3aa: CASSSSQLYEQYF

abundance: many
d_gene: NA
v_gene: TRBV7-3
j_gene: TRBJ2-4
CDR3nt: TGTGCCAGCAGCTTAGACGCTGCCCGGGGAAACATTCAGTACTTC
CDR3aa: CASSLDAARGNIQYF

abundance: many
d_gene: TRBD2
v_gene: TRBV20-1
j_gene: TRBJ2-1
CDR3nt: TGCAGTGCTAGAAGACTAGCGGGAGATTTCATCCCCAAAAATGAGCAGTTCTTC
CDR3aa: CSARRLAGDFIPKNEQFF

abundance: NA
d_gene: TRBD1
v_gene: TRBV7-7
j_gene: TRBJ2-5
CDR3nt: TGTGCCAGCAGCTGCCCCAGACAGGGCCAGACGGAGACCCAGTACTTC
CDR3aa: CASSCPRQGQTETQYF

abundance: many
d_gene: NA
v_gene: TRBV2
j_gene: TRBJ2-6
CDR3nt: TGTGCCAGCAGTGAGAACCTAGCTGGGGCCAACGTCCTGACTTTC
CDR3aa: CASSENLAGANVLTF

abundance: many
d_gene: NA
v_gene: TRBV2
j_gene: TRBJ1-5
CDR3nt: TGTGCCAGCAGTGTCGGGAATCAGCCCCAGCATTTT
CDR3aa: CASSVGNQPQHF

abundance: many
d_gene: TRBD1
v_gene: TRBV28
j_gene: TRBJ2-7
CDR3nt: TGTGCTACTTCGGACAGGGGGTTTCGGCGGGAGAGTGGGGAGCAGTACTTC
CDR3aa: CATSDRGFRRESGEQYF

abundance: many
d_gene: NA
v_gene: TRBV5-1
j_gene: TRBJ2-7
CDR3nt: TGCGCCAGCAGCCTCCGGGACCAAGGAGAGCAGTACTTC
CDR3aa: CASSLRDQGEQYF

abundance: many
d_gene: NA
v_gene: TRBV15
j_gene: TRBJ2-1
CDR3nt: TGTGCCACCAGCAGAGAGGCGGGGAGGGGGTTGGTGCAGTTCTTC
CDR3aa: CATSREAGRGLVQFF

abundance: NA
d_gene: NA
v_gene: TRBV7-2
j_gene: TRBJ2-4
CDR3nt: TGTGCCAGCAGCTCTGAGGCGGGCCGCATTCAGTACTTC
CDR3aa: CASSSEAGRIQYF

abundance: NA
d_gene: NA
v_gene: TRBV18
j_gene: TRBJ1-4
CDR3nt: TGTGCCAGCTCACGTCGGCGGGGGACTAATGAAAAACTGTTTTTT
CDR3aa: CASSRRRGTNEKLFF

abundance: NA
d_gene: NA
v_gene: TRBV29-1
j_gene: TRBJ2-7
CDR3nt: TGCAGCGTTGAATCAGGCGGCTACGAGCAGTACTTC
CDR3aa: CSVESGGYEQYF

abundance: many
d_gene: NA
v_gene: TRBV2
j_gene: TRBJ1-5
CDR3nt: TGTGCCAGCTCTGGGGGGGGAAAGGGCAATCAGCCCCAGCATTTT
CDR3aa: CASSGGGKGNQPQHF

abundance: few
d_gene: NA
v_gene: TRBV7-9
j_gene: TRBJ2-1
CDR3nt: TGTGCCAGCAGCTTTGAGACTAGTTCGAATGAGCAGTTCTTC
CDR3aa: CASSFETSSNEQFF

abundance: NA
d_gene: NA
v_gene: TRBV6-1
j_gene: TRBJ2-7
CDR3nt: TGTGCCAGCTGCGGGTTCTCCTACGAGCAGTACTTC
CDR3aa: CASCGFSYEQYF

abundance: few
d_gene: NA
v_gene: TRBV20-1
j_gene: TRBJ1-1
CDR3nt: TGCAGTGCCTCGGACAGTTTGAACACTGAAGCTTTCTTT
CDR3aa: CSASDSLNTEAFF

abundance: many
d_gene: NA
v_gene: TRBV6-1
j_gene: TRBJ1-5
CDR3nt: TGTGCCAGCAGTGAAGTCGTAGGGTTCGATCAGCCCCAGCATTTT
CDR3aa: CASSEVVGFDQPQHF

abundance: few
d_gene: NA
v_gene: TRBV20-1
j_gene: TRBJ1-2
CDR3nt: TGCAGTGCTAGTCTGCCCTATGGCTACACCTTC
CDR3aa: CSASLPYGYTF

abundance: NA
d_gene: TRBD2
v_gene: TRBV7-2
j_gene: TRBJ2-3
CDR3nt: TGTGCCAGCAGGGAAGGGACTAGCGGAGGGGGGGCAGATACGCAGTATTTT
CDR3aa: CASREGTSGGGADTQYF

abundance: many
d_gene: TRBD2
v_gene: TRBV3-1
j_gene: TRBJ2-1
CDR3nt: TGTGCCAGCAGCTATGGGACTAGCAATAATGAGCAGTTCTTC
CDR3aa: CASSYGTSNNEQFF

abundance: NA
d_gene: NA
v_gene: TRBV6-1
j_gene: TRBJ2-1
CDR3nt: TGTGCCAGCAGCCAAGGGCTAACAGAATACAATGAGCAGTTCTTC
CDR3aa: CASSQGLTEYNEQFF

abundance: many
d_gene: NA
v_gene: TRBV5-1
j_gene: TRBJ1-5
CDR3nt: TGCGCCAGCAGCCCGGACAGTTATCAGCCCCAGCATTTT
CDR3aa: CASSPDSYQPQHF

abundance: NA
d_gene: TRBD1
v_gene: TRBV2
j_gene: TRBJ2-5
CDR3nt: TGTGCCAGCAGTGAGGGGACAGGGGCCTTC
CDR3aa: CASSEGTGAF

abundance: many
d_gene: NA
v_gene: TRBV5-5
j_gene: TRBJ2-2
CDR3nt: TGTGCCAGCAGCTTGGCGTACACCGGGGAGCTGTTTTTT
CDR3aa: CASSLAYTGELFF

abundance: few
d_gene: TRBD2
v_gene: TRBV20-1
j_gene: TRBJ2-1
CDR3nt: TGCAGTGCTAGAACTAGCGGGTCTGGGCCGGGCTCCTACAATGAGCAGTTCTTC
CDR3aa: CSARTSGSGPGSYNEQFF

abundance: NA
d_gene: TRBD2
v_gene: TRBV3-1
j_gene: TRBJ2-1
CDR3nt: TGTGCCAGCAGCCAAGAGGCAGGACTAGCGGGCTACAATGAGCAGTTCTTC
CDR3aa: CASSQEAGLAGYNEQFF

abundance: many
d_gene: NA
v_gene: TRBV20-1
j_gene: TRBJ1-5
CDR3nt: TGCAGTGCTAGTCGGATCTATAGCAATCAGCCCCAGCATTTT
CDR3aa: CSASRIYSNQPQHF

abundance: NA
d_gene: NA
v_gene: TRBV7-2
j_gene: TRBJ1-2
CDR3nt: TGTGCCAGCAGAACATGGGGCTACACCTTC
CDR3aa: CASRTWGYTF

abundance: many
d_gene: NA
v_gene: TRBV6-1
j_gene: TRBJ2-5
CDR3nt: TGTGCCAGCAGCCTAATCCTCGGAGAGACCCAGTACTTC
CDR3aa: CASSLILGETQYF

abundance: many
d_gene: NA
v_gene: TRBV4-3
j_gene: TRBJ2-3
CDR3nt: TGCGCCAGCAGCCTCGCTTTGGGCACAGATACGCAGTATTTT
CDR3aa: CASSLALGTDTQYF

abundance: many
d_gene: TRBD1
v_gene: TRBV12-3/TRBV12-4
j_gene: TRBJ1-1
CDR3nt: TGTGCCAGCGTACAGGGGAGAATGAACACTGAAGCTTTCTTT
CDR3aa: CASVQGRMNTEAFF

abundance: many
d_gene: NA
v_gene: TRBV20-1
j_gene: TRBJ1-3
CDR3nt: TGCAGTGCTAGAGATAGTCAGGGAACATCTGGAAACACCATATATTTT
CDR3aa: CSARDSQGTSGNTIYF

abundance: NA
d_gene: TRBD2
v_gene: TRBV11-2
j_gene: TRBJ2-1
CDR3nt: TGTGCCAGCAGCTTCCTCCGCCCGCTCTTTGTGGGTAGCGGGGGGTACAATGAGCAGTTCTTC
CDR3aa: CASSFLRPLFVGSGGYNEQFF

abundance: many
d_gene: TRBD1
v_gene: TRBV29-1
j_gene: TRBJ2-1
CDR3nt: TGCAGCCTGACCGAGGGACAGGGAAACAATGAGCAGTTCTTC
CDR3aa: CSLTEGQGNNEQFF

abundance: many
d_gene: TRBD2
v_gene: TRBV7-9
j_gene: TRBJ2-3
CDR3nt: TGTGCCAGCAGCTTCGGCGGGAGTGCAGGTGATACGCAGTATTTT
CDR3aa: CASSFGGSAGDTQYF

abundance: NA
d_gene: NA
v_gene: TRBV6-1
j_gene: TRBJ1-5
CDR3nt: TGTGCCAGCACCCCCTCCAAGGGTCAGCCCCAGCATTTT
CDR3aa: CASTPSKGQPQHF

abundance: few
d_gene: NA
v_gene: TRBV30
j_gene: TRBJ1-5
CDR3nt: TGTGCCTGGAGTACAGTCTATAGCAATCAGCCCCAGCATTTT
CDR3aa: CAWSTVYSNQPQHF

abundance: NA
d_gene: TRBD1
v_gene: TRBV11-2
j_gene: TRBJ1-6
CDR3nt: TGTGCCAGCAGCCGACGAACAGGGGGAAGCTCCTATAATTCACCCCTCCACTTT
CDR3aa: CASSRRTGGSSYNSPLHF

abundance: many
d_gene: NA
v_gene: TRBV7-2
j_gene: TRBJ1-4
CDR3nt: TGTGCCAGCAGCGTTCAGGGTGGCTGGGCTGAAAAACTGTTTTTT
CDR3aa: CASSVQGGWAEKLFF